This T cell receptor (beta chain) was profiled in a study of radiotherapy plus CTLA-4 blockade in lung cancer. Whole-study context: Under 20% of patients responded objectively, and roughly 30% achieved disease control.

The CDR3 contains 15 residues. Germline CDR1 and CDR2: SGHTA and FQGNSA. After removal of 1 base from V and 6 bases from J, the junction contained 9 bases not matched to a gene. Only in-frame clones appear in the TCRdb table, and some are missing; sequencing was by immunoSEQ multiplex PCR. Among roughly 60,000 clones listed, approximately 76% were seen once. This clone was seen a few times. The clonotype originates from a human donor with non-small cell lung cancer who had a complete response to radiotherapy plus ipilimumab. The chain joins TRBV7-2 to TRBJ2-7, with 7 nucleotides matching TRBD1. The specimen was peripheral blood, collected from a patient treated with radiotherapy plus ipilimumab. In nucleotides, the CDR3 is TGTGCCAGCAGCTTAGGGGTACAGGGGTACGGCGAGCAGTACTTC. This sequence encodes CASSLGVQGYGEQYF.